The rows below give T cell receptor beta chains drawn from one sample of a study of T cell responses to AZD1222 COVID-19 vaccine. Generated by immunoSEQ multiplex PCR, the TCRdb table keeps only in-frame clones and is missing some. The repertoire holds fewer than 90,000 clones, with about nine tenths as singletons. Sequenced material: peripheral blood, taken 28 days after the second AZD1222 dose. The receptors come from an adult who received the AZD1222 COVID-19 vaccine. The CDR3 runs from the conserved cysteine through the conserved F or W. The order of the fields is V gene, D gene, J gene, CDR3 length, clone size, CDR3 DNA, CDR3 protein. D genes are given only for firm matches. Size tells how often a clone was seen (once, few, many) or the class of an expanded clone, and some rows leave it out.

>TRBV2|-|TRBJ1-1|12|-
TGTGCCAGCAGTGTGGGGAACACTGAAGCTTTCTTT
CASSVGNTEAFF
>TRBV24-1|TRBD2|TRBJ2-3|16|-
TGTGCCACCAGTGTTCTAAGCGGGAGCGGCACAGATACGCAGTATTTT
CATSVLSGSGTDTQYF
>TRBV18|-|TRBJ1-4|14|-
TGTGCCAGCTCACCAGGGTACACTAATGAAAAACTGTTTTTT
CASSPGYTNEKLFF
>TRBV6-5|-|TRBJ1-3|15|-
TGTGCCAGCAGTTACGATTCAGGGGCTGGAAACACCATATATTTT
CASSYDSGAGNTIYF
>TRBV6-1|-|TRBJ1-1|15|-
TGTGCCAGCAGTGAAGGGACAGACCTTGGGACTGAAGCTTTCTTT
CASSEGTDLGTEAFF
>TRBV19|-|TRBJ2-1|15|-
TGTGCCAGTAGTAACCGGGACTTAAACTACAATGAGCAGTTCTTC
CASSNRDLNYNEQFF
>TRBV3-1/TRBV3-2|-|TRBJ1-6|14|-
TGTGCCAGCAGCCAAGAGGACGATAATTCACCCCTCCACTTT
CASSQEDDNSPLHF
>TRBV5-1|-|TRBJ1-2|14|-
TGCGCCAGCAGCCCCCGAGGGGGATGGGATGGCTACACCTTC
CASSPRGGWDGYTF
>TRBV24-1|TRBD1|TRBJ2-1|16|-
TGTGCCACCAGTGATTCGGACAGGGGTTCCTACAATGAGCAGTTCTTC
CATSDSDRGSYNEQFF
>TRBV2|-|TRBJ1-2|12|-
TGTGCCAGCAGAGGGCTCCACTATGGCTACACCTTC
CASRGLHYGYTF
>TRBV6-5|TRBD2|TRBJ2-7|14|few
TGTGCCAGCAGCCCGGGACTAGCGGGATTCGAGCAGTACTTC
CASSPGLAGFEQYF
>TRBV15|-|TRBJ1-2|13|-
TGTGCCACCAGCAGAGATGCCATTCGCGGCTACACCTTC
CATSRDAIRGYTF
>TRBV9|TRBD2|TRBJ2-2|17|-
TGTGCCAGCAGCGTAGTCCCCCGGGGGGCGAACACCGGGGAGCTGTTTTTT
CASSVVPRGANTGELFF
>TRBV7-9|-|TRBJ2-2|11|-
TGTGCCAGCAAACGGGGCGGGGAGCTGTTTTTT
CASKRGGELFF
>TRBV27|TRBD1|TRBJ1-1|13|-
TGTGCCAGCAGTTTATCGTGGGACAGGGCAGCTTTCTTT
CASSLSWDRAAFF
>TRBV10-1|-|TRBJ2-1|21|-
TGCGCCAGCAGTGAGATGGGTTTAGGGGCAAGGTTGTCTAAGTCCTACAATGAGCAGTTCTTC
CASSEMGLGARLSKSYNEQFF
>TRBV15|-|TRBJ2-7|14|-
TGTGCCACCAGCAGAGATTGGGCCGCTGGGGAGCAGTACTTC
CATSRDWAAGEQYF
>TRBV28|-|TRBJ1-1|11|once
TGTGCCAGCAAGGACAGCACTGAAGCTTTCTTT
CASKDSTEAFF